Presented here are 13 T cell receptor beta chains from one specimen sequenced in a study of T cells in localized non-small cell lung cancer. The protocol was immunoSEQ multiplex PCR, while the TCRdb copy is restricted to in-frame clones and leaves out a portion. This table holds about 34,000 clones, roughly 80% found once. The sequencing here drew on peripheral blood, taken before any cancer treatment. These TCRs come from a male donor older than 55 with stage II squamous cell lung carcinoma.

The table lists this clone with a few counts. The chain joins TRBV7-9 to TRBJ2-7, with D perhaps TRBD1 (6 bases). Trimming stripped 6 bases from V and 5 bases from J, with 17 bases between. The CDR3 has 14 residues. Germline V gene sequence: CDR1 SEHNR, CDR2 FQNEAQ (reference sequence). The chain's CDR3 is CASSIAGGPNEQYF. The CDR3 DNA sequence: TGTGCCAGCAGTATCGCTGGGGGCCCGAACGAGCAGTACTTC.

The chain recombines TRBV7-6 with TRBJ1-6; D ambiguous. Trimming pared 3 bases from V and 8 bases from J, leaving 5 bases between. The CDR3 contains 12 residues. CDR1 and CDR2 (germline): SGHVS, FNYEAQ. For the CDR3, the DNA is TGTGCCAGCAGCTTCCGCGATTCACCCCTCCACTTT. Its translation is CASSFRDSPLHF.

As concerns this clone: In the same sample, other DNA sequences code for this CDR3. The rearrangement uses TRBV6-5 and TRBJ1-2; the D gene is possibly TRBD1 (5 bases). CDR1 and CDR2 from the germline V gene are MNHEY and SVGAGI. This CDR3 has 14 amino acids. V lost 9 bases to trimming and J lost 4 bases, with 18 bases between them. The CDR3 loop is CASPLGRGRYGYTF. In DNA form, the CDR3 reads TGTGCCAGTCCTCTCGGGAGGGGACGCTATGGCTACACCTTC.

This rearrangement joins TRBV11-2 to TRBJ2-3; D is possibly TRBD1 (6 bases). This CDR3 is built from 15 residues. Germline V gene sequence: CDR1 SGHAT, CDR2 FQNNGV. Trimming removed 6 bases at V and 4 bases at J, with 17 bases between. The CDR3 DNA is TGTGCCAGCAGTCCTACAGGGAAGATTGCAGATACGCAGTATTTT. It is translated as CASSPTGKIADTQYF.

The chain links TRBV27 to TRBJ1-4; D unclear. The V end was cut by 4 bases, the J end by 4 bases, with 10 bases between. CDR3 length equals 14 residues. CDR1 and CDR2 from the germline V gene are MNHEY and SMNVEV (reference sequence). The CDR3 loop reads CASSYNSFNEKLFF. The CDR3 DNA sequence: TGTGCCAGCAGTTACAACAGCTTTAATGAAAAACTGTTTTTT.

In its sample, this clone was seen once. CDR3 nucleotide sequence: TGCGCCAGCAGCTTGATTCCCGACTATGGCTACACCTTC. Its protein product is CASSLIPDYGYTF. This rearrangement joins TRBV5-1 to TRBJ1-2, with unresolved D. Germline assignment: CDR1 SGHRS and CDR2 YFSETQ. V gave up 1 base and J gave up 3 bases, with 7 bases separating them. The CDR3 length is 13 residues.

This clone occurred a few times. This chain links TRBV14 with TRBJ2-1, with D perhaps TRBD2 (6 bases). Trimming shortened V by 4 bases and J by 7 bases, and 23 bases separated the two germline ends. Germline V CDR1 and CDR2: SGHDN, FVKESK. The CDR3 consists of 17 residues. The CDR3 spells CASSRTQGQRVVNEQFF. For the CDR3, the DNA is TGTGCCAGCAGCCGGACTCAGGGCCAGCGGGTGGTAAATGAGCAGTTCTTC.

The chain recombines TRBV5-5 with TRBJ1-5, with unresolved D. Germline CDR1 SGHKS, CDR2 YYEKEE (reference sequence). The CDR3 contains 14 residues. The ends were cut back, 1 base at V and 5 bases at J, with 10 bases in the middle. The CDR3: CASSLPGNDQPQHF. Written as DNA, the CDR3 is TGTGCCAGCAGCTTGCCGGGGAATGATCAGCCCCAGCATTTT.

This chain uses TRBV6-5 with TRBJ2-1; D is perhaps TRBD1 (6 bases). Germline loops: CDR1 MNHEY, CDR2 SVGAGI. V was shortened by 4 bases and J by 9 bases, with 19 bases between the two germline ends. The CDR3 totals 15 residues. The CDR3 sequence is CASSSWTERGGEQFF. The CDR3, as DNA: TGTGCCAGCAGTTCCTGGACAGAGAGAGGGGGTGAGCAGTTCTTC.

The J gene is TRBJ2-7, the V gene TRBV11-2; 7 nucleotides agree with TRBD1. The CDR3 is 16 amino acids. Looked up from germline, CDR1 is SGHAT and CDR2 is FQNNGV. After removal of 7 bases from V and 0 bases from J, the junction contained 12 bases not matched to a gene. The CDR3 region has the DNA TGTGCCAGCACCTACTGGAGAGGGGGCGGCTCCTACGAGCAGTACTTC. Its translation is CASTYWRGGGSYEQYF.

V is TRBV20-1 and J is TRBJ1-2; D unclear. This CDR3 spans 11 amino acids. The germline gives CDR1 DFQATT, CDR2 SNEGSKA (reference sequence). V lost 8 bases to trimming and J lost 4 bases, with 11 bases between them. CDR3 nucleotides: TGCAGTTTAACCGGGTCCTATGGCTACACCTTC. It translates to CSLTGSYGYTF.

V usage is TRBV6-5 and J usage is TRBJ2-2; no definite D call. This CDR3 has 15 residues. The V and J ends lost 7 bases and 2 bases respectively, with 14 bases between them. Germline CDR1 reads MNHEY; CDR2 reads SVGAGI. The CDR3 sequence is CASTRRASNTGELFF. The CDR3 nucleotides read TGTGCCAGCACCCGAAGAGCTTCCAACACCGGGGAGCTGTTTTTT.

The chain couples TRBV9 to TRBJ1-3; no firm D call. V was clipped by 8 bases and J by 4 bases, with 10 bases between them. Germline assignment: CDR1 SGDLS and CDR2 YYNGEE. CDR3 length: 12 residues. Here the CDR3 DNA reads TGTGCCAGTGGGCCCATCGGAAACACCATATATTTT. Translated, it gives CASGPIGNTIYF.